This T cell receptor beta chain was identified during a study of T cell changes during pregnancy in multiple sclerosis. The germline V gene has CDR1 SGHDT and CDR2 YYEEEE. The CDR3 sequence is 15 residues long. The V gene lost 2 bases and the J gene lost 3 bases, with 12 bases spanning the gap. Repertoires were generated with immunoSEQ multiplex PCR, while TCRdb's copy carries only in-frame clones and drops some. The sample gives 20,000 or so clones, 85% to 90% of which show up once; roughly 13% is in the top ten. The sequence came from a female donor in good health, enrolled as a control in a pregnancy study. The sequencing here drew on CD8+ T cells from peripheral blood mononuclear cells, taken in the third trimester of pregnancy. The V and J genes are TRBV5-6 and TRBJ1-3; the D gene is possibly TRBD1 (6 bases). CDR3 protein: CASSFPQGGGNTIYF. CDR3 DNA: TGTGCCAGCAGCTTCCCCCAAGGGGGTGGAAACACCATATATTTT. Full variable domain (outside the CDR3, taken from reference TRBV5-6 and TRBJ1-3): DAGVTQSPTHLIKTRGQQVTLRCSPKSGHDTVSWYQQALGQGPQFIFQYYEEEERQRGNFPDRFSGHQFPNYSSELNVNALLLGDSALYLCASSFPQGGGNTIYFGEGSWLTVV.